One and the same sample provided the 17 T cell receptor beta chains below, sequenced in a study of blood T cell repertoires in COVID-19. The repertoire was sequenced with immunoSEQ multiplex PCR; TCRdb's copy has only in-frame clones and lacks some. Of 350,000 to 550,000 clones in the sample, 85% to 90% were seen once. The source material was PBMCs or T cells enriched from blood (not recorded which). The receptors stem from a young man who had recovered from COVID-19.

This clone came up once. This sequence joins TRBV5-1 and TRBJ2-3; TRBD1 matches 7 bases. V shed 0 bases and J 2 bases; nucleotides not matched to a gene: 3. Germline assignment: CDR1 SGHRS and CDR2 YFSETQ. CDR3 length: 15 residues. The CDR3 nucleotides read TGCGCCAGCAGCTTGGAGGACAGGCCCACAGATACGCAGTATTTT. Protein product: CASSLEDRPTDTQYF.

This clone was seen once. The V gene is TRBV2, the J gene TRBJ1-4, with 7 bases that match TRBD1. The germline V gene encodes CDR1 SNHLY and CDR2 FYNNEI. The CDR3 is 16 amino acids. J lost 0 bases, V lost 8 bases, and 9 bases had no gene match. The CDR3 reads CASVRDSGATNEKLFF. CDR3 sequence (DNA): TGTGCCAGCGTCCGGGACAGCGGTGCAACTAATGAAAAACTGTTTTTT.

The V gene is TRBV14, the J gene TRBJ2-3, with D maybe TRBD1 (5 bases). Germline CDR1 is SGHDN and CDR2 is FVKESK. V was clipped by 5 bases and J by 5 bases, with 14 bases between them. The CDR3 covers 14 residues. CDR3 in DNA: TGTGCCAGCAGCTTTGGGGCAAACCAAGATACGCAGTATTTT. Translating gives CASSFGANQDTQYF.

V and J are TRBV5-1 and TRBJ2-1; D ambiguous. From germline, CDR1 is SGHRS and CDR2 YFSETQ. CDR3 length equals 16 residues. V dropped 4 bases and J dropped 5 bases, with 19 bases sitting between them. CDR3 amino acids: CASSRVGSLGNNEQFF. CDR3 DNA: TGCGCCAGCAGCCGGGTGGGTAGTCTCGGAAACAATGAGCAGTTCTTC. The variable domain in full, with the rest retrieved from reference TRBV5-1 and TRBJ2-1, is KAGVTQTPRYLIKTRGQQVTLSCSPISGHRSVSWYQQTPGQGLQFLFEYFSETQRNKGNFPGRFSGRQFSNSRSEMNVSTLELGDSALYLCASSRVGSLGNNEQFFGPGTRLTVL.

The chain links TRBV19 to TRBJ1-1; D is uncertain. The germline gives CDR1 LNHDA, CDR2 SQIVND (reference sequence). Trimming shortened V by 1 base and J by 1 base, and 7 bases separated the two germline ends. The CDR3 is made up of 14 amino acids. CDR3 DNA sequence: TGTGCCAGTAGTATAGCTCGGGGGAACACTGAAGCTTTCTTT. Translation: CASSIARGNTEAFF.

The chain combines TRBV20-1 with TRBJ2-1; maybe TRBD2 (6 bases). Trimming left V 3 bases short and J 7 bases short, with 16 bases between. The CDR3 is made up of 14 amino acids. Germline V gives CDR1 DFQATT, CDR2 SNEGSKA (reference sequence). The CDR3 DNA reads TGCAGTGCTAGTGAGTGGCTAGCGTTTAATGAGCAGTTCTTC. Amino acids: CSASEWLAFNEQFF.

The chain uses TRBV5-1 and TRBJ2-1, with 8 bases that match TRBD2. CDR3 size: 15 residues. V shed 1 base and J 8 bases; nucleotides not matched to a gene: 8. Germline loops: CDR1 SGHRS, CDR2 YFSETQ. This chain's CDR3 is CASSLISGSGDEQFF. CDR3 DNA: TGCGCCAGCAGCTTGATCAGCGGGAGTGGCGATGAGCAGTTCTTC.

This chain uses TRBV18 with TRBJ1-1, with 7 bases identical to TRBD1. Germline values: CDR1 KGHSH, CDR2 LQKENI. J was trimmed by 2 bases and V by 6 bases; bases with no gene match: 6. The CDR3 has 14 residues. CDR3 in DNA: TGTGCCAGCTCCCCGGGACAGTCTAACACTGAAGCTTTCTTT. Its protein is CASSPGQSNTEAFF.

This chain uses TRBV9 with TRBJ2-1; 12 nucleotides align to TRBD2. V lost 2 bases, J lost 4 bases, and 4 bases stayed unmatched. The germline CDR1 and CDR2 sequences are SGDLS and YYNGEE. The CDR3 length is 16 residues. The CDR3 sequence is CASSVLTSGSYNEQFF. In nucleotides, the CDR3 is TGTGCCAGCAGCGTGTTGACTAGCGGGAGTTACAATGAGCAGTTCTTC.

This sequence joins TRBV6-5 and TRBJ1-1; no reliable D call. V lost 7 bases and J 4 bases, leaving 19 bases between the germline ends. The germline gives CDR1 MNHEY, CDR2 SVGAGI. The CDR3 runs to 15 residues. CDR3 in amino acids: CASIRDRVEGTEAFF. The CDR3, as DNA: TGTGCCAGCATCCGAGACCGGGTCGAGGGCACTGAAGCTTTCTTT.

The chain links TRBV5-1 to TRBJ2-2; D is perhaps TRBD2 (7 bases). Germline V gives CDR1 SGHRS, CDR2 YFSETQ. The germline V and J ends were trimmed by 4 bases and 5 bases, with 18 bases remaining between them. CDR3 length: 16 residues. CDR3 region: CASSPGGRERTGELFF. The CDR3 DNA is TGCGCCAGCAGCCCGGGGGGCCGGGAGAGAACCGGGGAGCTGTTTTTT.

This chain links TRBV7-9 with TRBJ1-3, with a weak D call TRBD1 (5 bases). The V gene's germline CDR1 is SEHNR and CDR2 FQNEAQ (reference sequence). CDR3 length: 16 residues. V lost 4 bases and J lost 1, with 14 bases in between. The CDR3 spells CASSSAGFNSGNTIYF. The CDR3 DNA reads TGTGCCAGCAGCTCTGCAGGGTTTAATTCTGGAAACACCATATATTTT.

The genes are TRBV4-1 and TRBJ2-7; a possible D gene is TRBD1 (5 bases). V was shortened by 4 bases and J by 9 bases, with 16 bases between the two germline ends. The germline V gene has CDR1 MGHRA and CDR2 YSYEKL. The CDR3 is made up of 13 amino acids. CDR3 amino acids: CASSRNQGLGQYF. CDR3 coding DNA: TGCGCCAGCAGCCGCAATCAGGGTTTGGGGCAGTACTTC.

The chain joins TRBV7-2 to TRBJ1-2; possibly TRBD1 for D (5 bases). The CDR3 is made up of 15 amino acids. Trimming left V 5 bases short and J 7 bases short, with 20 bases between. CDR1 is SGHTA, CDR2 FQGNSA, per germline. The CDR3, as DNA: TGTGCCAGCAGCCCTTTGGCGCAGGGTAGCAGTGGCTACACCTTC. It yields the protein CASSPLAQGSSGYTF.

About this clone itself: At the DNA level, this CDR3 is encoded by other sequences in the same sample as well. This chain links TRBV11-2 with TRBJ2-2; D remains ambiguous. V lost 0 bases and J lost 6, with 5 bases in between. The CDR3 length is 13 residues. Germline V gene sequence: CDR1 SGHAT, CDR2 FQNNGV. Written as DNA, the CDR3 is TGTGCCAGCAGCTTAGAGAGCGCCGGGGAGCTGTTTTTT. Its protein product is CASSLESAGELFF. The full variable domain, completed using reference TRBV11-2 and TRBJ2-2, is EAGVAQSPRYKIIEKRQSVAFWCNPISGHATLYWYQQILGQGPKLLIQFQNNGVVDDSQLPKDRFSAERLKGVDSTLKIQPAKLEDSAVYLCASSLESAGELFFGEGSRLTVL.

CDR3 sequence: CASSRGQGLAEQYF. The CDR3 DNA follows: TGTGCCAGCAGCCGTGGACAGGGGCTGGCCGAGCAGTACTTC. The chain employs TRBV28 and TRBJ2-7; 9 bases align to TRBD1. In germline, CDR1 is MDHEN, CDR2 SYDVKM. With 6 bases clipped from V and 6 bases from J, the junction kept 9 bases outside the gene matches. This CDR3 contains 14 residues.

This chain joins TRBV19 and TRBJ1-5, with D uncertain. CDR1 is LNHDA and CDR2 is SQIVND in the germline V gene (reference sequence). The V and J ends lost 1 base and 2 bases respectively, with 9 bases between them. The CDR3 extends over 15 amino acids. CDR3 in DNA: TGTGCCAGTAGTATAGTGAGTGGTGGCAATCAGCCCCAGCATTTT. It encodes CASSIVSGGNQPQHF.